This is a list of T cell receptor beta chains from one sample in a study of blood T cells in healthy people across ages. TCRdb independently ran MiXCR on the 5' RACE reads; one entry per CDR3 protein. This sample yields some 1.5 million distinct CDR3 sequences, of which 28% are seen a single time; 7.7% belongs to the top ten. Material for sequencing was blood. These receptors all come from a woman in her twenties or thirties in good health. The CDR3 runs from the conserved cysteine through the conserved F or W. A D gene is named only where the DNA matches it firmly. Clone sizes are given selectively: once, few, many, or a class where the clone is expanded.

size	D	J	V	DNA	CDR3
few	-	TRBJ2-5	TRBV28	TGTGCCAGCAGTCGCCCGGGGCCAGAGACCCAGTACTTC	CASSRPGPETQYF
-	-	TRBJ2-2	TRBV15	TGTGCCAGCGGCCGGGGGTCCTACACCGGGGAGCTGTTTTTT	CASGRGSYTGELFF
few	TRBD1	TRBJ1-2	TRBV30	TGTGCCTGGACTACAGGGGGCACACTCAACTATGGCTACACCTTC	CAWTTGGTLNYGYTF
-	-	TRBJ2-7	TRBV24-1	TGTGCCACCAGTGATCTACTTTCGGGATATCGGTACTTC	CATSDLLSGYRYF
-	-	TRBJ2-2	TRBV4-3	TGCGCCAGCAGCCAAGACGAAGTAGCTGGGGAGCTGTTTTTT	CASSQDEVAGELFF
many	TRBD2	TRBJ2-7	TRBV5-6	TGTGCCAGCAGCTTGTGGGGGACTACCCGATACGAGCAGTACTTC	CASSLWGTTRYEQYF
many	TRBD2	TRBJ2-6	TRBV18	TGTGCCAGCTCACCGTCGAGGACGGGAGGGAGTGGGGCCAACGTCCTGACTTTC	CASSPSRTGGSGANVLTF
-	TRBD2	TRBJ2-1	TRBV6-2/TRBV6-3	TGTGCCAGCAGCCGCACCGGGACTAGCGACCACTCCTACAATGAGCAGTTCTTC	CASSRTGTSDHSYNEQFF
-	-	TRBJ1-1	TRBV29-1	TGCAGCGCGTTACGGATGACGAACACTGAAGCTTTCTTT	CSALRMTNTEAFF
-	TRBD2	TRBJ2-2	TRBV12-3/TRBV12-4	TGTGCCAGCAGTTTCCTAGCGGGAGGCCAGTTAGCCGGGGAGCTGTTTTTT	CASSFLAGGQLAGELFF
-	TRBD2	TRBJ2-7	TRBV29-1	TGCAGCGTTGCGGGGGGGCACTACGAGCAGTACTTC	CSVAGGHYEQYF
many	TRBD1	TRBJ1-2	TRBV7-9	TGTGCCAGCAGCCCTTGGGACAGGGGCAAGGGCTACACCTTC	CASSPWDRGKGYTF
-	TRBD1	TRBJ1-6	TRBV6-6	TGTGCCAGCAGTTACTCGGCAGGGGGCGGATCACCCCTCCACTTT	CASSYSAGGGSPLHF
-	TRBD1	TRBJ2-1	TRBV4-1	TGCGCCAGCAGCCCTAGGGGACAGGGTGGGTACAATGAGCAGTTCTTC	CASSPRGQGGYNEQFF
-	-	TRBJ2-1	TRBV7-9	TGTGCCAGCAGCTTTGGGACAACCTACAATGAGCAGTTCTTC	CASSFGTTYNEQFF
few	TRBD2	TRBJ2-1	TRBV28	TGTGCCAGCAGTTCGGGCGGGAGGGATGAGCAGTTCTTC	CASSSGGRDEQFF
-	-	TRBJ1-2	TRBV6-6	TGTGCCAGCACGCTGACCTCGACAGAGGGGGTTAACTATGGCTACACCTTC	CASTLTSTEGVNYGYTF
many	-	TRBJ1-1	TRBV29-1	TGCAGCGTTGGGACTGTAACTGAAGCTTTCTTT	CSVGTVTEAFF
-	-	TRBJ2-7	TRBV16	TGTGCCAGCAGCCAATCAGGGAGCTACGAGCAGTACTTC	CASSQSGSYEQYF
-	TRBD1	TRBJ2-6	TRBV20-1	TGCAGTGCTAGAGATCCTGCTGGACAGGGGGTCTCTGGGGCCAACGTCCTGACTTTC	CSARDPAGQGVSGANVLTF
many	TRBD1	TRBJ1-4	TRBV6-5	TGTGCCAGCAAGTTCCGGACAGGGCTGAGTACTAATGAAAAACTGTTTTTT	CASKFRTGLSTNEKLFF
few	TRBD1	TRBJ2-7	TRBV2	TGTGCCAGTTTGTCGACCGGGACAGGGGACTACGAGCAGTACTTC	CASLSTGTGDYEQYF
-	-	TRBJ1-1	TRBV5-1	TGCGCCAGCAGCTTGCTGGAGGGAGGGGACACTGAAGCTTTCTTT	CASSLLEGGDTEAFF
few	TRBD2	TRBJ2-7	TRBV5-1	TGCGCCAGCAGCTTGCGAGCGGGGGTTCCCGAGCAGTACTTC	CASSLRAGVPEQYF
-	-	TRBJ2-6	TRBV6-2/TRBV6-3	TGTGCCAGCACTCGTCCCACAGGGACTGGGGCCAACGTCCTGACTTTC	CASTRPTGTGANVLTF
-	TRBD1	TRBJ2-7	TRBV29-1	TGCAGCGTTGCCGTGCCCCGGGACAGAAATAACTACAGGCAGTACTTC	CSVAVPRDRNNYRQYF
many	-	TRBJ2-1	TRBV20-1	TGCAGTGCTAAACACCGACTCAATGAGCAGTTCTTC	CSAKHRLNEQFF
-	-	TRBJ1-6	TRBV20-1	TGCAGTGCCCGTCTCGGCCCTAATTCACCCCTCCACTTT	CSARLGPNSPLHF
many	TRBD1	TRBJ2-7	TRBV2	TGTGCCAGCTGTACCGGGACAGGATCCTACGAGCAGTACTTC	CASCTGTGSYEQYF
many	-	TRBJ1-2	TRBV5-1	TGCGCCAGCAGCTTGGGGCATCTTTCCTATGGCTACACCTTC	CASSLGHLSYGYTF
many	TRBD2	TRBJ2-5	TRBV7-6	TGTGCCAGCAGCTTAACTAGCGTCGAGACCCAGTACTTC	CASSLTSVETQYF
-	TRBD2	TRBJ2-3	TRBV10-3	TGTGCCATCATGGGGTCTAGCGGGAAAGGTGAGACGCAGTATTTT	CAIMGSSGKGETQYF
many	-	TRBJ2-1	TRBV20-1	TGCAGTGCGAACTCCCAGGGCTACAATGAGCAGTTCTTC	CSANSQGYNEQFF
many	-	TRBJ2-5	TRBV4-1	TGCGCCAGCTCTCCGGGGGTTGGTTCCCAAGAGACCCAGTACTTC	CASSPGVGSQETQYF
few	-	TRBJ2-7	TRBV7-9	TGTGCCAGCAGCTTATTATCGCTTGGGGCGGGGGAGCAGTACTTC	CASSLLSLGAGEQYF
-	TRBD1	TRBJ2-1	TRBV6-1	TGTGCCAGCAGGGGAATTCCGGGACAGGGACTATGGCACCGGGATGAGCAGTTCTTC	CASRGIPGQGLWHRDEQFF
-	-	TRBJ2-4	TRBV7-2	TGTGCCAGCAGCCTAAGTCTCTTGCGACTAGCCAAAAACATTCAGTACTTC	CASSLSLLRLAKNIQYF
-	TRBD1	TRBJ1-5	TRBV12-3/TRBV12-4	TGTGCCAGCAGTCCCCTACAGGGGTCGGGCAATCAGCCCCAGCATTTT	CASSPLQGSGNQPQHF
-	-	TRBJ1-2	TRBV5-5	TGTGCCAGCAGTCCCGACCCATCCTATGGCTACACCTTC	CASSPDPSYGYTF
many	TRBD1	TRBJ2-7	TRBV14	TGTGCCAGCAGCCTTTACCAGGGGGACTACGAGCAGTACTTC	CASSLYQGDYEQYF
few	TRBD1	TRBJ2-4	TRBV5-1	TGCGCCAGCAGCTTGGAAGCACAGGGGGCCAAAAACATTCAGTACTTC	CASSLEAQGAKNIQYF
-	-	TRBJ2-1	TRBV3-1	TGTGCCAGCAGCCAAGAGAGGCGGGGGCGGACTACCTACAATGAGCAGTTCTTC	CASSQERRGRTTYNEQFF
few	TRBD2	TRBJ2-1	TRBV5-1	TGCGCCAGCAGCTTAAGACTAGCGGGAGGGGGCTATGAGCAGTTCTTC	CASSLRLAGGGYEQFF
many	-	TRBJ2-3	TRBV9	TGTGCCAGCAGCGTTATGGTTGGCACAGATACGCAGTATTTT	CASSVMVGTDTQYF
-	-	TRBJ2-1	TRBV6-4	TGTGCCAGCAGTGACAAACGCCATCCCTTGACCTCCTACAATGAGCAGTTCTTC	CASSDKRHPLTSYNEQFF
many	-	TRBJ2-1	TRBV20-1	TGCAGTGCTAGCGGCCACAATGAGCAGTTCTTC	CSASGHNEQFF
few	-	TRBJ2-1	TRBV21-1	TGTGCCAGCAGCATCACGCAGCCCCCGTCCCACAATGAGCAGTTCTTC	CASSITQPPSHNEQFF
once	-	TRBJ1-1	TRBV11-2	TGTGCCAGCAGCTCCTTGGGGGGGGTAAACACTGAAGCTTTCTTT	CASSSLGGVNTEAFF
-	TRBD2	TRBJ2-1	TRBV20-1	TGCAGTGCTCGGAGCGGGAGTGGGTACAATGAGCAGTTCTTC	CSARSGSGYNEQFF
few	TRBD1	TRBJ2-7	TRBV28	TGTGCCAGCAGTTTCGCGGCTGGACAGGGGCTACTCTACGAGCAGTACTTC	CASSFAAGQGLLYEQYF
many	-	TRBJ2-5	TRBV7-6	TGTGCCAGCACCCTACTCCAAGAGACCCAGTACTTC	CASTLLQETQYF
-	-	TRBJ2-7	TRBV2	TGTGCCAGCAGTGAGGGCGGAATTAGCTCCTGCGAGCAGTACTTC	CASSEGGISSCEQYF
-	-	TRBJ1-5	TRBV7-9	TGTGCCAGCAGCTTAGGGGTGGGAAACAATCAGCCCCAGCATTTT	CASSLGVGNNQPQHF
many	TRBD2	TRBJ2-1	TRBV12-3/TRBV12-4	TGTGCCAGCAGTCCGATAGCGGGGAGCAACAATGAGCAGTTCTTC	CASSPIAGSNNEQFF
-	TRBD2	TRBJ2-7	TRBV6-2/TRBV6-3	TGTGCCATCAGTAACCCGGGACTAGCCTGCTACGAGCAGTACTTC	CAISNPGLACYEQYF
-	-	TRBJ2-3	TRBV10-3	TGTGCCATCAGTGAGTCGCCAGGCCCCGATGTGGATACGCAGTATTTT	CAISESPGPDVDTQYF
few	-	TRBJ2-3	TRBV6-1	TGTGCCAGCAGCCGGGACCTTCTCGGTACGCAGTATTTT	CASSRDLLGTQYF